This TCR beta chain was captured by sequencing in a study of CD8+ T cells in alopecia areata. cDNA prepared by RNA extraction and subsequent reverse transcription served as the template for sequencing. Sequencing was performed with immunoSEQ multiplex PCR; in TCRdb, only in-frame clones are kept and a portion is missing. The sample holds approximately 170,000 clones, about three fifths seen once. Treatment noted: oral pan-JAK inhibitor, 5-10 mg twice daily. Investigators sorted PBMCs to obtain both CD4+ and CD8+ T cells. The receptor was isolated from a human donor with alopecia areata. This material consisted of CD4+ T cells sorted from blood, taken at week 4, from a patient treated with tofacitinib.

Here the CDR3 reads CASNSGSSYNEQFF. Here the CDR3 DNA reads TGTGCCTCTAATAGCGGGAGCTCCTACAATGAGCAGTTCTTC. This chain joins TRBV30 and TRBJ2-1, with TRBD2 matching 9 bases. With V trimmed by 7 bases and J by 0 bases, 4 bases remained unmatched. Germline V gives CDR1 GTSNPN, CDR2 SVGIG (reference sequence). This CDR3 has 14 amino acids.